The clone carrying this TCR beta chain counts as medium-sized (0.01 to 0.1%). The data belong to a study of neurological immune-mediated disorders. Looked up from germline, CDR1 is SGHTS and CDR2 is YDEGEE. Trimming removed 7 bases from V and 5 bases from J, with 16 bases in between. This CDR3 spans 13 amino acids. TCRdb itself ran the 5' RACE reads through MiXCR, one entry per CDR3 protein. Of about 30,000 distinct CDR3 sequences in the sample, 5.5% to 7% were seen once. Material for sequencing was CD4+ T cells from blood. The V gene is TRBV5-8, the J gene TRBJ2-7; no clear D gene. The TCR originated in a woman aged 50 to 65 in good health. CDR3 residues: CASGRPGENEQYF. Here the CDR3 DNA reads TGTGCCAGCGGGCGGCCCGGCGAAAACGAGCAGTACTTC.